The sequence of this T cell receptor (beta chain) was determined in a study of Graves' ophthalmopathy and Graves' hyperthyroidism. Researchers turned away patients with other autoimmune diseases, uncontrolled infections, pregnancy or lactation. Using RNA transcripts, the TCR beta CDR3 regions were amplified. A first-round RT-PCR used HTBI primers, followed by a second-round multiplex PCR. TCRdb passed the multiplex PCR reads through MiXCR, listing each CDR3 protein once. The sample consists of a few hundred thousand distinct CDR3 sequences, 17% of them appearing once. Study-level findings and limits: Detection in blood was also observed for most expanded thyroid clonotypes above 0.001 frequency. A 13-signature model separated ophthalmopathy from stable hyperthyroidism, just under 90% sensitivity, 80% to 83% specificity.

This clonotype came up many times. Its antigen is undetermined. The germline V gene has CDR1 SGHRS and CDR2 YFSETQ. The CDR3 consists of 14 residues. Germline trimming cut 3 bases from V and 8 bases from J; bases unmatched to any gene: 5. This chain joins TRBV5-1 and TRBJ2-1; 10 bases are shared with TRBD2. The sequenced sample consisted of peripheral blood. This TCR derives from an adult man with Graves' ophthalmopathy. The CDR3 DNA follows: TGCGCCAGCAGCTCGGGGCTAGCGGGAGATGAGCAGTTCTTC. Amino acid sequence: CASSSGLAGDEQFF. Full variable domain (rest looked up from reference TRBV5-1 and TRBJ2-1): KAGVTQTPRYLIKTRGQQVTLSCSPISGHRSVSWYQQTPGQGLQFLFEYFSETQRNKGNFPGRFSGRQFSNSRSEMNVSTLELGDSALYLCASSSGLAGDEQFFGPGTRLTVL.